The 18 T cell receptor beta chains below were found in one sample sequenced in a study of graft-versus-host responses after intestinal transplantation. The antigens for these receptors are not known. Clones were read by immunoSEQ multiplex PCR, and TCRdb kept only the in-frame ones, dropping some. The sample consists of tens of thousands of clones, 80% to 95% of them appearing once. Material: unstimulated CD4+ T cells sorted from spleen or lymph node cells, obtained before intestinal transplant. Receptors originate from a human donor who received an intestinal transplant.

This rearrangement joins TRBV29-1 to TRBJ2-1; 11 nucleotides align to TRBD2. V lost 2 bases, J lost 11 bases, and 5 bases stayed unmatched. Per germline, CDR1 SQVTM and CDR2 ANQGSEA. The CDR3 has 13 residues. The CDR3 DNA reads TGCAGCGTTGAACTAGCGGGGGGCATTAAGCAGTTCTTC. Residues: CSVELAGGIKQFF.

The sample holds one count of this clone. CDR3 sequence: CASSPGQSRYEQYF. Here the CDR3 DNA reads TGTGCCAGCTCACCCGGACAGTCTCGCTACGAGCAGTACTTC. The rearrangement links TRBV18 to TRBJ2-7; perhaps TRBD1 as D (6 bases). Germline V gives CDR1 KGHSH, CDR2 LQKENI. The V end was cut by 3 bases, the J end by 3 bases, with 12 bases between. The CDR3 is made up of 14 amino acids.

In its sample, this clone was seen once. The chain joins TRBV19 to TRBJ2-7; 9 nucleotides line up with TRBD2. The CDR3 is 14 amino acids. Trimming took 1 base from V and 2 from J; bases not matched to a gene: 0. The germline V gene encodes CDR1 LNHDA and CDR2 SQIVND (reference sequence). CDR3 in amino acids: CASSIGLAAYEQYF. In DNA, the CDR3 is TGTGCCAGTAGTATAGGACTAGCGGCCTACGAGCAGTACTTC.

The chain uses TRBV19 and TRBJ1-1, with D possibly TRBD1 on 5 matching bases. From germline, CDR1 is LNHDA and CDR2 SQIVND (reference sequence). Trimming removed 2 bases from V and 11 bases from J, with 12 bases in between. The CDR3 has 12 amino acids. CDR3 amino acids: CASSILGDRAFF. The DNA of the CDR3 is TGTGCCAGTAGTATACTGGGGGATAGGGCTTTCTTT.

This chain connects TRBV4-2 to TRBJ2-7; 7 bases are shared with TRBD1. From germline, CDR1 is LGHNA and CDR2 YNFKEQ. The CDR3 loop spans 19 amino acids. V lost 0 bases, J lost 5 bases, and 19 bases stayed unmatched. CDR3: CASSQDVRGGAQLRDEQYF. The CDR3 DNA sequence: TGTGCCAGCAGCCAAGATGTTCGAGGGGGCGCACAACTACGGGACGAGCAGTACTTC.

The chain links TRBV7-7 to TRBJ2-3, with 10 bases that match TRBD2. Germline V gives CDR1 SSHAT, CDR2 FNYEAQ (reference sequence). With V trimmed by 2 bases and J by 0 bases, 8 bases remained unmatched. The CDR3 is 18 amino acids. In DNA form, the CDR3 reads TGTGCCAGCAGCTTACTGACGACTAGCGGGCTTAGCACAGATACGCAGTATTTT. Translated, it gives CASSLLTTSGLSTDTQYF.

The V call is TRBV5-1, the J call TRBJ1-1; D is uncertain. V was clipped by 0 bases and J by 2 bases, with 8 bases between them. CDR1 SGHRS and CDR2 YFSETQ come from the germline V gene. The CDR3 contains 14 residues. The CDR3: CASSLDGINTEAFF. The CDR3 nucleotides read TGCGCCAGCAGCTTGGATGGGATCAACACTGAAGCTTTCTTT. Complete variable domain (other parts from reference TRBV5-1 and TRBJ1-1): KAGVTQTPRYLIKTRGQQVTLSCSPISGHRSVSWYQQTPGQGLQFLFEYFSETQRNKGNFPGRFSGRQFSNSRSEMNVSTLELGDSALYLCASSLDGINTEAFFGQGTRLTVV.

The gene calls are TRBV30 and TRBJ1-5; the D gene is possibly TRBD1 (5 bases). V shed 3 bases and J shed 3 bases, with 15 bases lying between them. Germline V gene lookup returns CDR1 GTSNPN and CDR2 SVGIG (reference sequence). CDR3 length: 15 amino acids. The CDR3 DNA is TGTGCCTGGAGCCTCCGGGGGGGAATCAATCAGCCCCAGCATTTT. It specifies CAWSLRGGINQPQHF. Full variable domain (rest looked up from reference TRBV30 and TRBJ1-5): SQTIHQWPATLVQPVGSPLSLECTVEGTSNPNLYWYRQAAGRGLQLLFYSVGIGQISSEVPQNLSASRPQDRQFILSSKKLLLSDSGFYLCAWSLRGGINQPQHFGDGTRLSIL.

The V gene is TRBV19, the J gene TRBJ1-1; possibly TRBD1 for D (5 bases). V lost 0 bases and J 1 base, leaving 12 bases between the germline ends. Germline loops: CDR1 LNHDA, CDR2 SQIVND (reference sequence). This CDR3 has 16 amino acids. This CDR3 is CASSIDLGRANTEAFF. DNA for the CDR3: TGTGCCAGTAGTATAGATTTAGGCAGGGCGAACACTGAAGCTTTCTTT.

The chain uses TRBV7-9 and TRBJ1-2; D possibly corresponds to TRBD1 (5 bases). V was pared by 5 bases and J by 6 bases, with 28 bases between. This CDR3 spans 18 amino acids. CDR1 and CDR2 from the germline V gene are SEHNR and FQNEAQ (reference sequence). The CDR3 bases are TGTGCCAGCAGCCGCTTATTAAGGGACTGGGATAAGGCGGATGGCTACACCTTC. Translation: CASSRLLRDWDKADGYTF.

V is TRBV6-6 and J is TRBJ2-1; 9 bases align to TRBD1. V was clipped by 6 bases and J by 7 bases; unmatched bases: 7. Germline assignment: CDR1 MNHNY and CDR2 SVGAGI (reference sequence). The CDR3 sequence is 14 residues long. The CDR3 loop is CASSRDRDWNEQFF. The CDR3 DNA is TGTGCCAGCAGCCGGGACAGGGATTGGAATGAGCAGTTCTTC.

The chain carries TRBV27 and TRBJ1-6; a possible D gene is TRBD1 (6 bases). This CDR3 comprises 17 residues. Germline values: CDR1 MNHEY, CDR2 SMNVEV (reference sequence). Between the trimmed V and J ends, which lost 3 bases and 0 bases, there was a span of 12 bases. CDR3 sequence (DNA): TGTGCCAGCAGTTTTCGAGACAGGAGCTCCTATAATTCACCCCTCCACTTT. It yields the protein CASSFRDRSSYNSPLHF.

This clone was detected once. CDR3 protein: CASSSDRAPSQETQYF. The CDR3 DNA sequence: TGTGCCAGCAGTTCGGACAGGGCGCCATCGCAAGAGACCCAGTACTTC. V usage is TRBV25-1 and J usage is TRBJ2-5; 8 nucleotides line up with TRBD1. The CDR3 consists of 16 residues. V dropped 5 bases and J dropped 2; count of bases not matched to a gene: 10. CDR1 and CDR2 from the germline V gene are MGHDK and SYGVNS.

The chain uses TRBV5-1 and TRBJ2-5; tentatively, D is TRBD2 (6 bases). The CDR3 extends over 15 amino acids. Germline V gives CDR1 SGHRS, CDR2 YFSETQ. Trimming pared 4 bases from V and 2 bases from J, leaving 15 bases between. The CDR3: CASSPGELGQETQYF. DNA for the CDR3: TGCGCCAGCAGCCCGGGGGAGCTGGGGCAAGAGACCCAGTACTTC. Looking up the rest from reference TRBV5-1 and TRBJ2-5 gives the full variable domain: KAGVTQTPRYLIKTRGQQVTLSCSPISGHRSVSWYQQTPGQGLQFLFEYFSETQRNKGNFPGRFSGRQFSNSRSEMNVSTLELGDSALYLCASSPGELGQETQYFGPGTRLLVL.

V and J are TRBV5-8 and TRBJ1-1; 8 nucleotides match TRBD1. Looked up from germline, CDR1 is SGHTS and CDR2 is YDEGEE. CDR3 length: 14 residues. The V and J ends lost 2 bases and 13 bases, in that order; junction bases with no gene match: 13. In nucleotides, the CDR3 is TGTGCCAGCAGCTTTGGTGCCTTTGGACAGGGTGGTTTCTTT. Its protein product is CASSFGAFGQGGFF.

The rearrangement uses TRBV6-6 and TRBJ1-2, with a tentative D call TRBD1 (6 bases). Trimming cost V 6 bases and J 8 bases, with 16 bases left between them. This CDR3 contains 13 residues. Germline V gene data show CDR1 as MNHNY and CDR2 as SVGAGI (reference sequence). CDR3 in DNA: TGTGCCAGCAGACTGGGGGGCCTAGGAGGCTACACCTTC. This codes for CASRLGGLGGYTF.

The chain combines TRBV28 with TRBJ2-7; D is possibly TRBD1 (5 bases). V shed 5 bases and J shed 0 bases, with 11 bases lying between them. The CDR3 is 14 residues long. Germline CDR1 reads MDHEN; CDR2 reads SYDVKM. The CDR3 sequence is CASSRQPDSYEQYF. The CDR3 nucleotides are TGTGCCAGCAGTCGACAGCCCGACTCCTACGAGCAGTACTTC.

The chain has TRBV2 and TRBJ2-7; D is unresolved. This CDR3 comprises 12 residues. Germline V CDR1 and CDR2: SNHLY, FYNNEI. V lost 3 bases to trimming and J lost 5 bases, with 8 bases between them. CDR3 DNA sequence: TGTGCCAGCAGTGAGGACCGCAACGAGCAGTACTTC. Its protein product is CASSEDRNEQYF.